A selection of T cell receptor beta chains follows, all from one sample in a study of cytomegalovirus exposure and HLA in healthy donors. Sequencing used immunoSEQ multiplex PCR; TCRdb keeps in-frame clones, though not all of them. This sample has approximately 170,000 clones, with approximately 80% found just once. Material for sequencing was PBMCs. The receptor set was obtained from a boy aged 2 to 10 in good health and CMV-seronegative. CDR3s include the opening cysteine and the closing phenylalanine or tryptophan. Fields, in order: D gene, clone size, J gene, V gene, CDR3 DNA, CDR3 protein. D genes are given only for firm matches. Where a row states a size, it is once, few, many or the class of an expanded clone; other rows omit it.

D gene: -; clone size: -; J gene: TRBJ1-2; V gene: TRBV6-4; CDR3 DNA: TGTGCCAGCAACTGGGGAATCGGGGACTATGGCTACACCTTC; CDR3 protein: CASNWGIGDYGYTF
D gene: TRBD2; clone size: -; J gene: TRBJ2-5; V gene: TRBV7-3; CDR3 DNA: TGTGCCAGCAGCTTAGGGGCGGGAGGCCAAGAGACCCAGTACTTC; CDR3 protein: CASSLGAGGQETQYF
D gene: TRBD1; clone size: -; J gene: TRBJ2-7; V gene: TRBV27; CDR3 DNA: TGTGCCAGCAGCCCGAGACAGGGTTCCTACGAGCAGTACTTC; CDR3 protein: CASSPRQGSYEQYF
D gene: -; clone size: -; J gene: TRBJ1-1; V gene: TRBV10-1; CDR3 DNA: TGCGCCAGCAGTGAGTACCCGGGGTCGACTGAAGCTTTCTTT; CDR3 protein: CASSEYPGSTEAFF
D gene: TRBD2; clone size: -; J gene: TRBJ2-3; V gene: TRBV18; CDR3 DNA: TGTGCCAGCTCACCTCCGGGACTAGCTTCGTATACGCAGTATTTT; CDR3 protein: CASSPPGLASYTQYF
D gene: -; clone size: -; J gene: TRBJ1-6; V gene: TRBV7-3; CDR3 DNA: TGTGCCAGCAGCTCCCTCTTCGGTTTGCCCCTCCACTTT; CDR3 protein: CASSSLFGLPLHF
D gene: -; clone size: -; J gene: TRBJ2-2; V gene: TRBV7-9; CDR3 DNA: TGTGCCAGCAGCTTAATTTCAGGCCCCGGGGAGCTGTTTTTT; CDR3 protein: CASSLISGPGELFF
D gene: -; clone size: -; J gene: TRBJ2-1; V gene: TRBV4-1; CDR3 DNA: TGCGCCAGCAGCCAAGAATTGGGGGCGGGTCTCTACAATGAGCAGTTCTTC; CDR3 protein: CASSQELGAGLYNEQFF
D gene: TRBD1; clone size: -; J gene: TRBJ2-7; V gene: TRBV19; CDR3 DNA: TGTGCCAGTAGTCGCACCGGGACAGGGTCCTACGAGCAGTACTTC; CDR3 protein: CASSRTGTGSYEQYF
D gene: -; clone size: few; J gene: TRBJ2-3; V gene: TRBV9; CDR3 DNA: TGTGCCAGCAGCGTAGTCCCCGGAGGGTTAGATACGCAGTATTTT; CDR3 protein: CASSVVPGGLDTQYF
D gene: -; clone size: -; J gene: TRBJ2-7; V gene: TRBV19; CDR3 DNA: TGTGCCAGTAGCCCCCAGGCGCCGGCCTACGAGCAGTACTTC; CDR3 protein: CASSPQAPAYEQYF
D gene: -; clone size: -; J gene: TRBJ2-2; V gene: TRBV9; CDR3 DNA: TGTGCCAGCAGCGGACATACTAGCTCCACCGGGGAGCTGTTTTTT; CDR3 protein: CASSGHTSSTGELFF
D gene: TRBD1; clone size: -; J gene: TRBJ1-2; V gene: TRBV18; CDR3 DNA: TGTGCCAGCTCCCTCCCGGGACAGGGGAACTATGGCTACACCTTC; CDR3 protein: CASSLPGQGNYGYTF
D gene: TRBD1; clone size: -; J gene: TRBJ1-4; V gene: TRBV6-1; CDR3 DNA: TGTGCCAGCACCCTAGGACAGGGTTTTAAAAAACTGTTTTTT; CDR3 protein: CASTLGQGFKKLFF
D gene: TRBD1; clone size: once; J gene: TRBJ1-6; V gene: TRBV30; CDR3 DNA: TGTGCCTGGAGTGCACATACAGGGGTGGGTAATTCACCCCTCCACTTT; CDR3 protein: CAWSAHTGVGNSPLHF
D gene: -; clone size: -; J gene: TRBJ2-1; V gene: TRBV6-1; CDR3 DNA: TGTGCCAGCAGTAGACAGGCTGGGGTCAATGAGCAGTTCTTC; CDR3 protein: CASSRQAGVNEQFF
D gene: -; clone size: -; J gene: TRBJ1-1; V gene: TRBV4-1; CDR3 DNA: TGCGCCAGCAGCCAAGAAGTCGGGGTCCCCACTGAAGCTTTCTTT; CDR3 protein: CASSQEVGVPTEAFF
D gene: -; clone size: -; J gene: TRBJ1-4; V gene: TRBV29-1; CDR3 DNA: TGCAGCGTTGTAAAACAGCCTAATGAAAAACTGTTTTTT; CDR3 protein: CSVVKQPNEKLFF
D gene: -; clone size: -; J gene: TRBJ1-2; V gene: TRBV6-5; CDR3 DNA: TGTGCCAGCAGTTACCACGGACAGAAACTATATGGCTACACCTTC; CDR3 protein: CASSYHGQKLYGYTF
D gene: -; clone size: -; J gene: TRBJ1-2; V gene: TRBV5-6; CDR3 DNA: TGTGCCAGCAGCACATACAGTTATAACTATGGCTACACCTTC; CDR3 protein: CASSTYSYNYGYTF
D gene: TRBD1; clone size: -; J gene: TRBJ1-3; V gene: TRBV30; CDR3 DNA: TGTGCCTGGACATCCACAGGGGCTGGAAACACCATATATTTT; CDR3 protein: CAWTSTGAGNTIYF
D gene: TRBD2; clone size: -; J gene: TRBJ2-5; V gene: TRBV5-1; CDR3 DNA: TGCGCCAGCAGTCCCAGCGGGACTCAAGAGACCCAGTACTTC; CDR3 protein: CASSPSGTQETQYF
D gene: -; clone size: -; J gene: TRBJ2-3; V gene: TRBV5-1; CDR3 DNA: TGCGCCAGCAGCCGGGACTTGGGTACGCAGTATTTT; CDR3 protein: CASSRDLGTQYF
D gene: -; clone size: -; J gene: TRBJ2-3; V gene: TRBV6-5; CDR3 DNA: TGTGCCACGGCGAGGGGCACAGATACGCAGTATTTT; CDR3 protein: CATARGTDTQYF
D gene: TRBD1; clone size: -; J gene: TRBJ2-7; V gene: TRBV28; CDR3 DNA: TGTGCCAGCAGCCCCGACAGGGCTCGGGACGAGCAGTACTTC; CDR3 protein: CASSPDRARDEQYF
D gene: TRBD2; clone size: once; J gene: TRBJ2-3; V gene: TRBV7-9; CDR3 DNA: TGTGCCAGCAGCTTAGGAGCGGGGGGCACAGATACGCAGTATTTT; CDR3 protein: CASSLGAGGTDTQYF
D gene: TRBD2; clone size: -; J gene: TRBJ2-7; V gene: TRBV6-1; CDR3 DNA: TGTGCCAGCAAGGCGGGAGGGTCCTACGAGCAGTACTTC; CDR3 protein: CASKAGGSYEQYF
D gene: -; clone size: once; J gene: TRBJ2-2; V gene: TRBV2; CDR3 DNA: TGTGCCAGCAGAGAGACTTCCACCGGGGAGCTGTTTTTT; CDR3 protein: CASRETSTGELFF
D gene: -; clone size: -; J gene: TRBJ2-1; V gene: TRBV12-5; CDR3 DNA: TGTGCTAGTGGTTTGGTACGCGGCGTCGATGAGCAGTTCTTC; CDR3 protein: CASGLVRGVDEQFF
D gene: TRBD2; clone size: -; J gene: TRBJ2-3; V gene: TRBV5-4; CDR3 DNA: TGTGCCAGCAGCTTGGGGCGAGGGCGGGAGGCCGGGAAAGATACGCAGTATTTT; CDR3 protein: CASSLGRGREAGKDTQYF
D gene: -; clone size: -; J gene: TRBJ2-3; V gene: TRBV5-4; CDR3 DNA: TGTGCCACCACTTGGTTATCCACGCAGTATTTT; CDR3 protein: CATTWLSTQYF
D gene: TRBD1; clone size: -; J gene: TRBJ1-2; V gene: TRBV7-9; CDR3 DNA: TGTGCCAGCAGCTTAGGGGAGGGACAGGGCAACTATGGCTACACCTTC; CDR3 protein: CASSLGEGQGNYGYTF
D gene: TRBD1; clone size: -; J gene: TRBJ1-2; V gene: TRBV19; CDR3 DNA: TGTGCCAGTAGTATAAACCCCCGGACAGGGAATGGCTACACCTTC; CDR3 protein: CASSINPRTGNGYTF
D gene: TRBD1; clone size: -; J gene: TRBJ1-6; V gene: TRBV2; CDR3 DNA: TGTGCCAGCAGTGAGAGTGCCGGCAGGGGGATGTCACCCCTCCACTTT; CDR3 protein: CASSESAGRGMSPLHF
D gene: TRBD2; clone size: -; J gene: TRBJ2-2; V gene: TRBV4-1; CDR3 DNA: TGCGCCAGCAGCCGATTCGGGGGGTACACCGGGGAGCTGTTTTTT; CDR3 protein: CASSRFGGYTGELFF
D gene: -; clone size: -; J gene: TRBJ2-2; V gene: TRBV5-1; CDR3 DNA: TGCGCCAGCAGCTTGCAGGCTGGGACCGGGGAGCTGTTTTTT; CDR3 protein: CASSLQAGTGELFF
D gene: TRBD1; clone size: -; J gene: TRBJ2-1; V gene: TRBV4-2; CDR3 DNA: TGTGCCAGCAGCCACCCTGACAGGGGGGACAATGAGCAGTTCTTC; CDR3 protein: CASSHPDRGDNEQFF
D gene: -; clone size: -; J gene: TRBJ2-7; V gene: TRBV6-5; CDR3 DNA: TGTGCCAGCAGTTACGGGGCAGGTTTGCAGTACTTC; CDR3 protein: CASSYGAGLQYF